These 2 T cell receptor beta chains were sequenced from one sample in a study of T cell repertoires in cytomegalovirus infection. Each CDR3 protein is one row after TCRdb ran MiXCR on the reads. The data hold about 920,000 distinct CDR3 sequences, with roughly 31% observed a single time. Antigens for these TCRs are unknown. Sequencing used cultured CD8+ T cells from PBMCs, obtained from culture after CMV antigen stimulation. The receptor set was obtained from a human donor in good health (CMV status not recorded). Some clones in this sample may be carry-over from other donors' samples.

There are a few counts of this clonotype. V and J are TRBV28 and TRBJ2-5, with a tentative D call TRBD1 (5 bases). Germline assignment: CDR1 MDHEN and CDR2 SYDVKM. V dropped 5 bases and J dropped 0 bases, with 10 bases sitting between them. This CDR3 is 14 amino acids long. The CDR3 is CASSPDKYQETQYF. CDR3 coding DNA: TGTGCCAGCAGTCCGGACAAGTACCAAGAGACCCAGTACTTC.

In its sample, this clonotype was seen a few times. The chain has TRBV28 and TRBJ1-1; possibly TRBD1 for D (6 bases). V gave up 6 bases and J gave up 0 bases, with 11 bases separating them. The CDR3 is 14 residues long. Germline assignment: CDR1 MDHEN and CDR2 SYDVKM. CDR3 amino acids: CASSHTGMNTEAFF. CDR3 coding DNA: TGTGCCAGCAGCCATACAGGGATGAACACTGAAGCTTTCTTT.